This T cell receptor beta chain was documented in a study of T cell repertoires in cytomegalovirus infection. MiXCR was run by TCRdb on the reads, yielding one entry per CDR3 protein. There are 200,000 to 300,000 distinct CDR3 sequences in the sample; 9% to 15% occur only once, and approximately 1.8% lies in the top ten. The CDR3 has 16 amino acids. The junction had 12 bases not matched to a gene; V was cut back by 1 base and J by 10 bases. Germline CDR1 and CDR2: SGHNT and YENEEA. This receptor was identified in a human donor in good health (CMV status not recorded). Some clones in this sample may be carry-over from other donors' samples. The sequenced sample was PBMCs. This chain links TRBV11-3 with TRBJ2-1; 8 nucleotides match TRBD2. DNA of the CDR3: TGTGCCAGCAGCTTAGTCCCAGCGGGAGTCTTCGGGGAGCAGTTCTTC. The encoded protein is CASSLVPAGVFGEQFF.